Detailed here is one TCR beta chain. Antigen specificity is unknown. Time point described: cycle 4 day 1 (C4D1), after 5 to 7 weeks of nivolumab. All the patients suffered relapse after autologous stem cell transplantation, and brentuximab vedotin exposure differed. This table comes from immunoSEQ multiplex PCR, and its TCRdb copy is limited to in-frame clones, with some not included. The sample shows about 92,000 clones, 75% to 85% of them seen only once. The sample comes from a study of PD-1 blockade in classical Hodgkin lymphoma. Study-wide results and caveats: Repertoire differences have undefined causes, possibly disease activity or prior therapy. Newly diagnosed patients reportedly trailed healthy donors in baseline TCR diversity. Patients who responded completely had about the same baseline diversity as newly diagnosed patients. By C4D1, diversity of CD4+ TCRs had risen significantly, whereas that of CD8+ TCRs had not.

Trimming took 5 bases from V and 8 from J, leaving 21 bases between them. Germline V gives CDR1 LNHDA, CDR2 SQIVND (reference sequence). CDR3 length equals 15 residues. This sample comprised peripheral blood mononuclear cells (PBMCs), obtained before the fourth cycle of nivolumab. This chain links TRBV19 with TRBJ1-1, with D possibly TRBD1 on 6 matching bases. The TCR sequence derives from a human donor with classical Hodgkin lymphoma. DNA of the CDR3: TGTGCCAGTAGTCCCTATGTGGGGGGGCTTATGGAAGCTTTCTTT. Translation: CASSPYVGGLMEAFF.